A selection of T cell receptor beta chains follows, all from one sample in a study of T cells after yellow fever vaccination. TCRdb reanalysed the 5' RACE reads using MiXCR and keeps one entry per CDR3 protein. The sample shows approximately 610,000 distinct CDR3 sequences, around 17% of them seen only once. The starting material was PBMCs, obtained about 5 days after the first yellow fever vaccination. These receptors all come from a man aged 18-30 years who received the YFV17D yellow fever vaccine. Both conserved end residues are part of each CDR3. The order of the fields is J gene, D gene, V gene, clone size, CDR3 protein, CDR3 DNA. D genes are given only for firm matches. Size is omitted from some rows. Given values are once, few, many or a class for expanded clones.

j_call: TRBJ2-1; d_call: TRBD2; v_call: TRBV6-1; clone_size: NA; cdr3_aa: CASSQYPSGASLGWEQFF; cdr3_nt: TGTGCCAGCAGCCAATACCCTAGCGGGGCCTCCCTTGGATGGGAGCAGTTCTTC
j_call: TRBJ2-7; d_call: TRBD2; v_call: TRBV10-3; clone_size: few; cdr3_aa: CAISESQRGGLSYEQYF; cdr3_nt: TGTGCCATCAGTGAGTCTCAGCGGGGGGGACTATCCTACGAGCAGTACTTC
j_call: TRBJ2-7; d_call: TRBD2; v_call: TRBV5-1; clone_size: many; cdr3_aa: CASSLGLAGVSYEQYF; cdr3_nt: TGCGCCAGCAGCTTGGGGTTAGCGGGGGTCTCCTACGAGCAGTACTTC
j_call: TRBJ2-3; d_call: NA; v_call: TRBV6-6; clone_size: NA; cdr3_aa: CASSTMDTQYF; cdr3_nt: TGTGCCAGCAGTACCATGGATACGCAGTATTTT
j_call: TRBJ1-4; d_call: NA; v_call: TRBV20-1; clone_size: few; cdr3_aa: CSASGGYNEKLFF; cdr3_nt: TGCAGTGCTAGCGGCGGATACAATGAAAAACTGTTTTTT
j_call: TRBJ2-2; d_call: TRBD2; v_call: TRBV9; clone_size: few; cdr3_aa: CASSASHGGGDTGELFF; cdr3_nt: TGTGCCAGCAGCGCCAGCCACGGCGGGGGGGACACCGGGGAGCTGTTTTTT
j_call: TRBJ1-2; d_call: NA; v_call: TRBV5-6; clone_size: many; cdr3_aa: CASSFWIGGYTF; cdr3_nt: TGTGCCAGCAGCTTTTGGATCGGTGGCTACACCTTC
j_call: TRBJ2-2; d_call: NA; v_call: TRBV7-9; clone_size: few; cdr3_aa: CASSLDPSRELFF; cdr3_nt: TGTGCCAGCAGCCTCGACCCCTCCCGGGAGCTGTTTTTT
j_call: TRBJ2-5; d_call: NA; v_call: TRBV7-9; clone_size: few; cdr3_aa: CASSSEGWTQYF; cdr3_nt: TGTGCCAGCAGCTCGGAGGGATGGACCCAGTACTTC
j_call: TRBJ2-3; d_call: TRBD2; v_call: TRBV11-2; clone_size: NA; cdr3_aa: CASSLDPLAGLTDTQYF; cdr3_nt: TGTGCCAGCAGCTTAGACCCTCTAGCGGGCCTCACAGATACGCAGTATTTT
j_call: TRBJ2-5; d_call: NA; v_call: TRBV2; clone_size: few; cdr3_aa: CASSEALLSVGTQETQYF; cdr3_nt: TGTGCCAGCAGTGAAGCGCTCCTGAGCGTTGGGACTCAAGAGACCCAGTACTTC
j_call: TRBJ2-3; d_call: TRBD2; v_call: TRBV20-1; clone_size: NA; cdr3_aa: CSARAVLAGGTDTQYF; cdr3_nt: TGCAGTGCTAGAGCTGTATTAGCGGGGGGCACAGATACGCAGTATTTT
j_call: TRBJ2-6; d_call: NA; v_call: TRBV7-2; clone_size: NA; cdr3_aa: CASSLSGDLNGANVLTF; cdr3_nt: TGTGCCAGCAGCTTATCAGGGGACTTAAATGGGGCCAACGTCCTGACTTTC
j_call: TRBJ1-2; d_call: NA; v_call: TRBV5-6; clone_size: few; cdr3_aa: CASSWGEQDYGYTF; cdr3_nt: TGTGCCAGCAGCTGGGGGGAGCAGGACTATGGCTACACCTTC
j_call: TRBJ1-2; d_call: TRBD1; v_call: TRBV5-1; clone_size: NA; cdr3_aa: CASSLADRVYGYTF; cdr3_nt: TGCGCCAGCAGCTTGGCGGACAGGGTGTATGGCTACACCTTC
j_call: TRBJ2-3; d_call: TRBD2; v_call: TRBV20-1; clone_size: few; cdr3_aa: CSKRGVSTDTQYF; cdr3_nt: TGCAGTAAGCGGGGGGTTAGCACAGATACGCAGTATTTT
j_call: TRBJ2-1; d_call: TRBD1; v_call: TRBV28; clone_size: NA; cdr3_aa: CASSSGQGVSSYNEQFF; cdr3_nt: TGTGCCAGCAGTTCGGGACAGGGAGTAAGCTCCTACAATGAGCAGTTCTTC
j_call: TRBJ1-5; d_call: NA; v_call: TRBV12-5; clone_size: NA; cdr3_aa: CASGLGGENQPQHF; cdr3_nt: TGTGCTAGTGGTTTGGGTGGGGAAAATCAGCCCCAGCATTTT
j_call: TRBJ2-1; d_call: TRBD1; v_call: TRBV20-1; clone_size: few; cdr3_aa: CSARDRGRNEQFF; cdr3_nt: TGCAGTGCTCGAGACAGGGGTCGGAATGAGCAGTTCTTC
j_call: TRBJ2-3; d_call: NA; v_call: TRBV6-2/TRBV6-3; clone_size: NA; cdr3_aa: CASSRSPPDTQYF; cdr3_nt: TGTGCCAGCAGCCGCAGTCCCCCAGATACGCAGTATTTT
j_call: TRBJ2-7; d_call: NA; v_call: TRBV7-8; clone_size: NA; cdr3_aa: CASSSDRSYEQYF; cdr3_nt: TGTGCCAGCAGCTCCGACAGATCCTACGAGCAGTACTTC
j_call: TRBJ2-2; d_call: NA; v_call: TRBV7-8; clone_size: many; cdr3_aa: CASSHRRAIGSGELFF; cdr3_nt: TGTGCCAGCAGCCACCGCCGGGCCATAGGGTCCGGGGAGCTGTTTTTT
j_call: TRBJ2-5; d_call: NA; v_call: TRBV5-1; clone_size: NA; cdr3_aa: CASSLVPFGGTQYF; cdr3_nt: TGCGCCAGCAGCTTGGTGCCATTTGGGGGGACCCAGTACTTC
j_call: TRBJ1-6; d_call: NA; v_call: TRBV4-3; clone_size: few; cdr3_aa: CASSQQQGAYNSPLHF; cdr3_nt: TGCGCCAGCAGCCAACAGCAGGGAGCCTACAATTCACCCCTCCACTTT
j_call: TRBJ2-7; d_call: NA; v_call: TRBV2; clone_size: NA; cdr3_aa: CASSGYEDEQYF; cdr3_nt: TGTGCCAGCAGTGGGTACGAGGACGAGCAGTACTTC
j_call: TRBJ1-5; d_call: NA; v_call: TRBV12-3/TRBV12-4; clone_size: many; cdr3_aa: CASSHTTGTGNQPQHF; cdr3_nt: TGTGCCAGCAGCCATACTACAGGGACTGGCAATCAGCCCCAGCATTTT
j_call: TRBJ2-5; d_call: TRBD1; v_call: TRBV11-2; clone_size: few; cdr3_aa: CASSKLADRQETQYF; cdr3_nt: TGTGCCAGCAGCAAACTGGCGGACAGGCAAGAGACCCAGTACTTC
j_call: TRBJ1-5; d_call: NA; v_call: TRBV7-9; clone_size: few; cdr3_aa: CASSHSAAGNQPQHF; cdr3_nt: TGTGCCAGCAGCCACAGCGCGGCTGGCAATCAGCCCCAGCATTTT
j_call: TRBJ1-2; d_call: NA; v_call: TRBV3-1; clone_size: few; cdr3_aa: CASSFQGDGYTF; cdr3_nt: TGTGCCAGCAGCTTTCAAGGGGATGGCTACACCTTC
j_call: TRBJ2-7; d_call: NA; v_call: TRBV6-2/TRBV6-3; clone_size: few; cdr3_aa: CASSYRQTYEQYF; cdr3_nt: TGTGCCAGCAGTTACCGGCAGACTTACGAGCAGTACTTC
j_call: TRBJ2-3; d_call: TRBD2; v_call: TRBV7-6; clone_size: few; cdr3_aa: CASSFMAGGTDTQYF; cdr3_nt: TGTGCCAGCAGCTTTATGGCGGGAGGAACAGATACGCAGTATTTT
j_call: TRBJ1-2; d_call: NA; v_call: TRBV6-1; clone_size: few; cdr3_aa: CASSPNPSPGVYGYTF; cdr3_nt: TGTGCCAGCAGTCCCAATCCCTCGCCCGGGGTCTATGGCTACACCTTC
j_call: TRBJ1-4; d_call: TRBD1; v_call: TRBV19; clone_size: few; cdr3_aa: CASRPGTGGFEKLFF; cdr3_nt: TGTGCCAGTCGGCCCGGGACAGGGGGCTTTGAAAAACTGTTTTTT
j_call: TRBJ2-2; d_call: TRBD2; v_call: TRBV10-3; clone_size: few; cdr3_aa: CAINPTSGGASGELFF; cdr3_nt: TGTGCCATCAACCCCACTAGCGGGGGGGCCTCCGGGGAGCTGTTTTTT
j_call: TRBJ2-1; d_call: TRBD1; v_call: TRBV19; clone_size: few; cdr3_aa: CASSPRSPGQGNEQFF; cdr3_nt: TGTGCCAGTAGCCCCCGATCTCCGGGACAGGGCAATGAGCAGTTCTTC
j_call: TRBJ2-7; d_call: NA; v_call: TRBV5-1; clone_size: NA; cdr3_aa: CASSFGTAPYEQYF; cdr3_nt: TGCGCCAGCAGCTTCGGGACTGCACCCTACGAGCAGTACTTC
j_call: TRBJ1-1; d_call: NA; v_call: TRBV29-1; clone_size: few; cdr3_aa: CSVDLRGGGTEAFF; cdr3_nt: TGCAGCGTTGACCTTAGGGGAGGAGGCACTGAAGCTTTCTTT
j_call: TRBJ1-2; d_call: NA; v_call: TRBV4-1; clone_size: NA; cdr3_aa: CASSQDFGGYGYTF; cdr3_nt: TGCGCCAGCAGCCAAGATTTCGGTGGCTATGGCTACACCTTC
j_call: TRBJ1-6; d_call: TRBD1; v_call: TRBV10-1; clone_size: few; cdr3_aa: CASSGTGRSPLHF; cdr3_nt: TGCGCCAGCAGTGGGACAGGCCGATCACCCCTCCACTTT
j_call: TRBJ1-1; d_call: NA; v_call: TRBV7-9; clone_size: many; cdr3_aa: CASTPREDTEAFF; cdr3_nt: TGTGCCAGCACCCCCAGAGAGGACACTGAAGCTTTCTTT
j_call: TRBJ2-3; d_call: NA; v_call: TRBV4-1; clone_size: NA; cdr3_aa: CASSQVGGSTDTQYF; cdr3_nt: TGCGCCAGCAGCCAGGTCGGTGGGAGCACAGATACGCAGTATTTT
j_call: TRBJ2-3; d_call: NA; v_call: TRBV4-1; clone_size: NA; cdr3_aa: CASRREEGEADTQYF; cdr3_nt: TGCGCCAGCCGCCGGGAGGAGGGGGAAGCAGATACGCAGTATTTT
j_call: TRBJ1-1; d_call: NA; v_call: TRBV7-9; clone_size: NA; cdr3_aa: CAGTVENTEAFF; cdr3_nt: TGTGCCGGGACGGTGGAGAACACTGAAGCTTTCTTT
j_call: TRBJ1-1; d_call: NA; v_call: TRBV5-5; clone_size: NA; cdr3_aa: CASSLASGPGEVTEAFF; cdr3_nt: TGTGCCAGCAGCTTGGCCTCGGGCCCCGGGGAGGTCACTGAAGCTTTCTTT
j_call: TRBJ2-1; d_call: NA; v_call: TRBV2; clone_size: NA; cdr3_aa: CAGRTRVGVGQFF; cdr3_nt: TGTGCCGGCAGGACTCGGGTCGGCGTGGGGCAGTTCTTC
j_call: TRBJ2-7; d_call: TRBD1; v_call: TRBV29-1; clone_size: few; cdr3_aa: CSVEDQVTGQSYEQYF; cdr3_nt: TGCAGCGTTGAAGATCAAGTGACAGGGCAATCCTACGAGCAGTACTTC
j_call: TRBJ2-1; d_call: TRBD1; v_call: TRBV25-1; clone_size: NA; cdr3_aa: CASSEYTGGRDEQFF; cdr3_nt: TGTGCCAGCAGTGAATACACAGGGGGCCGCGATGAGCAGTTCTTC
j_call: TRBJ1-1; d_call: NA; v_call: TRBV25-1; clone_size: few; cdr3_aa: CASNGGKRAEAFF; cdr3_nt: TGTGCCAGCAATGGGGGAAAAAGAGCTGAAGCTTTCTTT
j_call: TRBJ2-5; d_call: TRBD2; v_call: TRBV28; clone_size: NA; cdr3_aa: CASSSWPGTSGEETQYF; cdr3_nt: TGTGCCAGCAGTTCATGGCCTGGGACTAGCGGGGAAGAGACCCAGTACTTC
j_call: TRBJ1-2; d_call: NA; v_call: TRBV25-1; clone_size: NA; cdr3_aa: CASTEGQYGYTF; cdr3_nt: TGTGCCAGTACGGAAGGACAGTATGGCTACACCTTC
j_call: TRBJ2-3; d_call: NA; v_call: TRBV9; clone_size: NA; cdr3_aa: CASSVFGGAVDTQYF; cdr3_nt: TGTGCCAGCAGCGTATTCGGAGGGGCCGTAGATACGCAGTATTTT
j_call: TRBJ2-3; d_call: NA; v_call: TRBV6-5; clone_size: NA; cdr3_aa: CASSFSYRTPGDTQYF; cdr3_nt: TGTGCCAGCAGTTTTTCTTACCGTACCCCGGGGGATACGCAGTATTTT
j_call: TRBJ2-3; d_call: TRBD2; v_call: TRBV5-1; clone_size: NA; cdr3_aa: CASTHSGRGGLRHLDTQYF; cdr3_nt: TGCGCCAGCACCCATTCTGGGCGGGGGGGCCTCCGTCATTTGGATACGCAGTATTTT
j_call: TRBJ2-1; d_call: NA; v_call: TRBV27; clone_size: NA; cdr3_aa: CASSLTGDIRNEQFF; cdr3_nt: TGTGCCAGCAGTTTAACGGGGGATATTAGGAATGAGCAGTTCTTC
j_call: TRBJ2-1; d_call: NA; v_call: TRBV2; clone_size: few; cdr3_aa: CASSDGRGSYNEQFF; cdr3_nt: TGTGCCAGCAGTGATGGCAGGGGTTCCTACAATGAGCAGTTCTTC